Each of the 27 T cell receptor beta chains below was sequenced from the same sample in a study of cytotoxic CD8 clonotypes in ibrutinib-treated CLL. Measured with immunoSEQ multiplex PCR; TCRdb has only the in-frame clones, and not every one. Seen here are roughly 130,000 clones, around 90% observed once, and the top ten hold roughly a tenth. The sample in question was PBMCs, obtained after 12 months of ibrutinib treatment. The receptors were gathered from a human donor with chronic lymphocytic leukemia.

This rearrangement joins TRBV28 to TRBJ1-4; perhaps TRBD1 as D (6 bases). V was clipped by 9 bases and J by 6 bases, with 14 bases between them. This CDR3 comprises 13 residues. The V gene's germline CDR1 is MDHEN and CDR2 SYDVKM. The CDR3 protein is CARRGSPDEKLFF. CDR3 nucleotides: TGTGCCAGGAGGGGGTCCCCAGATGAAAAACTGTTTTTT.

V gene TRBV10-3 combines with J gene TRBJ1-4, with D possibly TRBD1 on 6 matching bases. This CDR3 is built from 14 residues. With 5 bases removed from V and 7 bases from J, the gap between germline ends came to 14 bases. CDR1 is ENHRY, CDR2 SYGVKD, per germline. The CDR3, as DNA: TGTGCCATCAGTCTGGGCAGGGGAGGTGAAAAACTGTTTTTT. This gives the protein CAISLGRGGEKLFF.

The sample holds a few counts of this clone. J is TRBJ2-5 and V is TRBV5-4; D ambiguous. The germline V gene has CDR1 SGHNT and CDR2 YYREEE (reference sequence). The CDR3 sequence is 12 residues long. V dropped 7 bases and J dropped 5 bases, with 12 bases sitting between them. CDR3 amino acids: CASGQMAETQYF. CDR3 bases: TGTGCCAGCGGGCAGATGGCGGAGACCCAGTACTTC.

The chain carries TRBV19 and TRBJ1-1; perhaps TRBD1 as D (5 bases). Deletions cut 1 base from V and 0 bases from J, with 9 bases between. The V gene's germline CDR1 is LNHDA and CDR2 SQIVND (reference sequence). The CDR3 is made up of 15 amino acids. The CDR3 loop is CASSIAGGMNTEAFF. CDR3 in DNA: TGTGCCAGTAGTATAGCGGGGGGTATGAACACTGAAGCTTTCTTT.

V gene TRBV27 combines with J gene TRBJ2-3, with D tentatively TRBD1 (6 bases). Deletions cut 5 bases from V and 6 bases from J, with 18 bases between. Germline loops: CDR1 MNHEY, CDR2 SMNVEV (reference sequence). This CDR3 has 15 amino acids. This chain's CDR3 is CASSPSTVQGDTQYF. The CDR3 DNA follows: TGTGCCAGCAGTCCCTCCACTGTCCAGGGGGATACGCAGTATTTT.

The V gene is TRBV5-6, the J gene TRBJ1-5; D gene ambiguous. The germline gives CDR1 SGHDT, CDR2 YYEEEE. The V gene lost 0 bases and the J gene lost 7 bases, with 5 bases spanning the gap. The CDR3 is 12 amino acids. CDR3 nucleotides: TGTGCCAGCAGCTTGGGGGCCCAGCCCCAGCATTTT. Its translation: CASSLGAQPQHF.

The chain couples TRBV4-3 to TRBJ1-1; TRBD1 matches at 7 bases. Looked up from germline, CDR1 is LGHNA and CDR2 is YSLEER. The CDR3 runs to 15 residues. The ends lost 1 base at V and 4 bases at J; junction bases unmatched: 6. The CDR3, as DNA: TGCGCCAGCAGCCAAGGCACAGGGGTGAGCACTGAAGCTTTCTTT. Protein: CASSQGTGVSTEAFF.

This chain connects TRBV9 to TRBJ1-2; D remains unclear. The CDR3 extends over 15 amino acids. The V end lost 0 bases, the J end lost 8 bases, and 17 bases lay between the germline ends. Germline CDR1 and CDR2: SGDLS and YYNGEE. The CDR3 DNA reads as TGTGCCAGCAGCGTAGATCCGGGAGGCCTCCGCGGCTACACCTTC. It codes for CASSVDPGGLRGYTF.

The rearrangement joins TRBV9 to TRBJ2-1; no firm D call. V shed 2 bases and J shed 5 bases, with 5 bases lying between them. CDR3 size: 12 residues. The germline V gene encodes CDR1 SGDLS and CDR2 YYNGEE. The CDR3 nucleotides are TGTGCCAGCAGCGTCTCTGACAATGAGCAGTTCTTC. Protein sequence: CASSVSDNEQFF. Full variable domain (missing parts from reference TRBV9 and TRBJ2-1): DSGVTQTPKHLITATGQRVTLRCSPRSGDLSVYWYQQSLDQGLQFLIQYYNGEERAKGNILERFSAQQFPDLHSELNLSSLELGDSALYFCASSVSDNEQFFGPGTRLTVL.

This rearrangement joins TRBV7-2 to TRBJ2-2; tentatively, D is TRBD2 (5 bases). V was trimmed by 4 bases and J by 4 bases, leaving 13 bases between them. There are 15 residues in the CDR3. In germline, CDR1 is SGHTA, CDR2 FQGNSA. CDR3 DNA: TGTGCCAGCAGCTCCGAAGGACTGTTCACCGGGGAGCTGTTTTTT. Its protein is CASSSEGLFTGELFF.

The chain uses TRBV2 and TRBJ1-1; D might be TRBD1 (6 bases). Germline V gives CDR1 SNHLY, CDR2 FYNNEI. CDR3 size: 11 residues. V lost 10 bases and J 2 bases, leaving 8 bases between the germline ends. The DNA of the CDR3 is TGTGCCAACAGGGAAAACACTGAAGCTTTCTTT. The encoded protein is CANRENTEAFF.

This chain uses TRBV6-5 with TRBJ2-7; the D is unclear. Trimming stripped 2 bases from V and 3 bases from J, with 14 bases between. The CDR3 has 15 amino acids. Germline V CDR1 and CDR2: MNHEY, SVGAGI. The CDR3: CASSYQVSSYYEQYF. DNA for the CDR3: TGTGCCAGCAGTTACCAAGTTTCCTCCTACTACGAGCAGTACTTC.

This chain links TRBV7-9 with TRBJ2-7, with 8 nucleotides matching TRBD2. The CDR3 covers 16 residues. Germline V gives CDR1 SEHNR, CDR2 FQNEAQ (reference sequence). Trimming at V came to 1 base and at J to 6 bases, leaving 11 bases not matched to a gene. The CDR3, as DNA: TGTGCCAGCAGCTTAGATGGCTACGGGAGGGGTCTCGAGCAGTACTTC. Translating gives CASSLDGYGRGLEQYF.

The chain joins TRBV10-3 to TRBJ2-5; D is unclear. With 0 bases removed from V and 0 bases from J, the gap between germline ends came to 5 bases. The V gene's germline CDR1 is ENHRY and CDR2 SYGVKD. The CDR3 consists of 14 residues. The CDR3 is CAISESEYQETQYF. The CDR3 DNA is TGTGCCATCAGTGAGTCAGAGTACCAAGAGACCCAGTACTTC.

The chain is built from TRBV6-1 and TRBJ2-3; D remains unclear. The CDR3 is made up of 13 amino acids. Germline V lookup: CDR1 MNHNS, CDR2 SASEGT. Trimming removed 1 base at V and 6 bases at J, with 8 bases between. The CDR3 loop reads CASSEGTGDTQYF. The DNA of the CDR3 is TGTGCCAGCAGTGAAGGTACGGGTGATACGCAGTATTTT.

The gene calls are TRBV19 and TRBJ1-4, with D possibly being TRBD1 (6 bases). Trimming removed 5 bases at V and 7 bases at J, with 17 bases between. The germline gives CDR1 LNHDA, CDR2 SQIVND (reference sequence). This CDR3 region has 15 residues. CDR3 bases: TGTGCCAGTAGTCCGGGACTTCCCAGGGGTGAAAAACTGTTTTTT. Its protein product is CASSPGLPRGEKLFF.

The CDR3 DNA reads as TGTGCCAGCAGCGTAGGTAACGTGGGGGGAGACGAGACCCAGTACTTC. Protein sequence: CASSVGNVGGDETQYF. The chain employs TRBV9 and TRBJ2-5, with D possibly being TRBD2 (6 bases). In germline, CDR1 is SGDLS, CDR2 YYNGEE. Trimming removed 0 bases from V and 5 bases from J, with 17 bases in between. There are 16 residues in the CDR3.

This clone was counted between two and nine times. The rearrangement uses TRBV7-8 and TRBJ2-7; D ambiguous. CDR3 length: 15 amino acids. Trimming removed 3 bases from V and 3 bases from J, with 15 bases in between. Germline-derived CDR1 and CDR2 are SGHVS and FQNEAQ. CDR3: CASSLSSNLIYEQYF. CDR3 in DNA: TGTGCCAGCAGCTTGTCTAGTAATCTCATCTACGAGCAGTACTTC.

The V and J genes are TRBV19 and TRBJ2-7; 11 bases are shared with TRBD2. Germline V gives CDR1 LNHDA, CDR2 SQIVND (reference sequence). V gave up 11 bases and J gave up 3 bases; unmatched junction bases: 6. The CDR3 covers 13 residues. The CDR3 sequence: CASSTSGNYEQYF. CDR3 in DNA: TGTGCCTCATCGACTAGCGGGAACTACGAGCAGTACTTC.

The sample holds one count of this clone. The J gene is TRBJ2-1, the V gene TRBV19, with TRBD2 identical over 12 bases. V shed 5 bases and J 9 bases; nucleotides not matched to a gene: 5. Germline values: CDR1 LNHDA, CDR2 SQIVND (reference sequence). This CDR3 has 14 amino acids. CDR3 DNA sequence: TGTGCCAGTAGTTCTAGCGGGAGGGTGAGTGAGCAGTTCTTC. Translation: CASSSSGRVSEQFF.

The CDR3 here is CASSPPGQVGLFF. The CDR3 bases are TGTGCCAGCTCACCCCCGGGACAGGTCGGACTGTTTTTT. The V call is TRBV18, the J call TRBJ1-4, with 8 bases fitting TRBD1. The CDR3 consists of 13 residues. Germline-derived CDR1 and CDR2 are KGHSH and LQKENI. Unmatched junction bases numbered 7, after V lost 3 bases and J lost 13 bases.

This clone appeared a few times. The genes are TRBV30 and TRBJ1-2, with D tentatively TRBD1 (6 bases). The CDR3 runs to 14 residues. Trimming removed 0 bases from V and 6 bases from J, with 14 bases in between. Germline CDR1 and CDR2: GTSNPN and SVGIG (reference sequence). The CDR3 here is CAWSVVGTSNGYTF. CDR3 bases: TGTGCCTGGAGTGTCGTAGGGACATCAAATGGCTACACCTTC. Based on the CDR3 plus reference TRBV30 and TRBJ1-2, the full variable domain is SQTIHQWPATLVQPVGSPLSLECTVEGTSNPNLYWYRQAAGRGLQLLFYSVGIGQISSEVPQNLSASRPQDRQFILSSKKLLLSDSGFYLCAWSVVGTSNGYTFGSGTRLTVV.

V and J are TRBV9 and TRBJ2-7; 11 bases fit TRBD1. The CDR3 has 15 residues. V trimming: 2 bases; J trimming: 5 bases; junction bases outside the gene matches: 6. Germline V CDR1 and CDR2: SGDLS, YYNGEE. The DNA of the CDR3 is TGTGCCAGCAGCGTCTCGGACAGGGGGCACCACGAGCAGTACTTC. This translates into CASSVSDRGHHEQYF.

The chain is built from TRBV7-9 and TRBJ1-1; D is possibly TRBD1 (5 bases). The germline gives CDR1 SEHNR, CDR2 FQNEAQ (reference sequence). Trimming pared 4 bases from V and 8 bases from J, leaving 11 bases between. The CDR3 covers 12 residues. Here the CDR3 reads CASSSHTGEAFF. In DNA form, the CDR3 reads TGTGCCAGCAGCTCCCATACAGGCGAAGCTTTCTTT.

In DNA, the CDR3 is TGTGCCAGCACGCGGGCAGGGGGCACTGAAGCTTTCTTT. It encodes CASTRAGGTEAFF. This chain links TRBV6-5 with TRBJ1-1; 7 bases fit TRBD1. The germline gives CDR1 MNHEY, CDR2 SVGAGI. The trim removed 7 bases at V and 4 bases at J, leaving 6 bases unmatched. The CDR3 spans 13 residues.

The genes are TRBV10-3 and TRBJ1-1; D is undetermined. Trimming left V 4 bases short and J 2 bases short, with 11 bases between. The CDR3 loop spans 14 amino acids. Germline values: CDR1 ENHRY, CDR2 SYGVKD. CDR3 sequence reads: CAISASFGNTEAFF. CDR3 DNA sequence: TGTGCCATCAGTGCGTCTTTTGGAAACACTGAAGCTTTCTTT.

DNA of the CDR3: TGTGCCAGCAGTAGTGGACTCAGCACAGATACGCAGTATTTT. Its translation: CASSSGLSTDTQYF. This chain connects TRBV5-6 to TRBJ2-3, with D maybe TRBD2 (5 bases). Germline V gene sequence: CDR1 SGHDT, CDR2 YYEEEE. Trimming took 5 bases from V and 0 from J, leaving 10 bases between them. This CDR3 has 14 residues.